The 16 T cell receptor beta chains listed next were all sequenced from one sample in a study of regulatory T cells in long-lasting Graves disease. Sequencing libraries for TCR beta were prepared with iRepertoire HTBI primers and Arm-PCR of CDR3 regions. One entry per CDR3 protein, called by TCRdb with MiXCR from the multiplex PCR reads. The sample holds hundreds of thousands of distinct CDR3 sequences, about 16% seen once. Time point indicated: newly diagnosed GD, antithyroid drugs for less than 3 months. Construction of the TCR library relied on RNA isolated from PBMCs. These data are also associated with another study on T cells in Graves' hyperthyroidism and ophthalmopathy.

The sample here was peripheral blood mononuclear cells (PBMCs), taken at new diagnosis, from a patient treated with antithyroid drugs. These receptors were taken from a middle-aged woman with Graves disease.

V is TRBV7-2 and J is TRBJ2-2; TRBD2 matches 7 bases. The CDR3 has 15 amino acids. The germline gives CDR1 SGHTA, CDR2 FQGNSA. V shed 2 bases, J shed 6 bases, and the junction held 6 bases outside the gene matches. In DNA form, the CDR3 reads TGTGCCAGCAGCTTAACGGGGGGAGTATCCGGGGAGCTGTTTTTT. This encodes CASSLTGGVSGELFF.

The V call is TRBV12-3 or TRBV12-4, the J call TRBJ2-5, with 9 bases aligning to TRBD2. This CDR3 is 16 amino acids long. V lost 7 bases and J lost 6; bases outside the gene matches: 15. CDR3 sequence reads: CASTTGGGGALKTQYF. CDR3 DNA: TGTGCCAGCACCACGGGCGGCGGGGGGGCCTTGAAGACCCAGTACTTC.

In DNA form, the CDR3 reads TGTGCCAGTAGTATGCGGGCCGAGGGTAGCGATGAGCAGTTCTTC. The encoded protein is CASSMRAEGSDEQFF. The rearrangement joins TRBV19 to TRBJ2-1; D perhaps matches TRBD2 (5 bases). Deletions cut 3 bases from V and 8 bases from J, with 17 bases between. The CDR3 loop spans 15 amino acids. Germline V CDR1 and CDR2: LNHDA, SQIVND (reference sequence).

This clonotype was counted once. This sequence joins TRBV7-9 and TRBJ2-7, with 7 positions matching TRBD2. This CDR3 comprises 15 residues. Germline CDR1 is SEHNR and CDR2 is FQNEAQ (reference sequence). V was clipped by 1 base and J by 7 bases; unmatched bases: 10. The CDR3 loop reads CASSLGLAEGLEQYF. Written as DNA, the CDR3 is TGTGCCAGCAGCTTAGGGCTAGCGGAGGGTTTGGAGCAGTACTTC.

At least ten counts were recorded for this clonotype. The chain has TRBV12-3 or TRBV12-4 and TRBJ2-1; D may be TRBD2 (7 bases). The CDR3 consists of 16 residues. Trimming removed 7 bases from V and 0 bases from J, with 16 bases in between. The CDR3 is CASKVGGGSSYNEQFF. CDR3 coding DNA: TGTGCCAGCAAGGTCGGCGGGGGCAGCTCCTACAATGAGCAGTTCTTC.

This clonotype was detected only a few times. V usage is TRBV12-3 or TRBV12-4 and J usage is TRBJ2-7; tentative D call: TRBD2 (6 bases). The V end was cut by 0 bases, the J end by 6 bases, with 12 bases between. The CDR3 loop spans 14 amino acids. CDR3 sequence (DNA): TGTGCCAGCAGTTTAGCCAGACTAGGGCTCGAGCAGTACTTC. Amino acids: CASSLARLGLEQYF.

This clonotype has more than one count but fewer than ten. The rearrangement uses TRBV20-1 and TRBJ1-4; tentatively, D is TRBD1 (5 bases). The CDR3 is made up of 12 amino acids. In germline, CDR1 is DFQATT, CDR2 SNEGSKA (reference sequence). V lost 3 bases and J lost 8, with 10 bases in between. DNA of the CDR3: TGCAGTGCTAGGCAACAGGAGGAAAAACTGTTTTTT. Its translation: CSARQQEEKLFF.

In this sample, this clonotype turned up many times. The V call is TRBV7-3, the J call TRBJ2-7; D is possibly TRBD2 (6 bases). Germline V gene sequence: CDR1 SGHTA, CDR2 FQGTGA. This CDR3 is 14 amino acids long. V lost 5 bases and J lost 4, with 15 bases in between. CDR3 in amino acids: CASSPGLEGYEQYF. In DNA form, the CDR3 reads TGTGCCAGCAGCCCGGGACTTGAGGGATACGAGCAGTACTTC.

This clonotype was counted ten times or more. The chain couples TRBV11-2 to TRBJ2-3, with 7 bases lining up with TRBD2. V shed 3 bases and J 5 bases; nucleotides not matched to a gene: 11. The CDR3 runs to 16 residues. CDR1 SGHAT and CDR2 FQNNGV come from the germline V gene. CDR3 sequence (DNA): TGTGCCAGCAGCTTTTTTCCGGGGGGATTGGGAGATACGCAGTATTTT. It is translated as CASSFFPGGLGDTQYF.

This clonotype was recorded a few times. The V and J genes are TRBV19 and TRBJ2-5; D might be TRBD1 (6 bases). The CDR3 has 19 amino acids. V was clipped by 6 bases and J by 2 bases, with 28 bases between them. Germline V lookup: CDR1 LNHDA, CDR2 SQIVND (reference sequence). CDR3 residues: CASSPTGWGAAKAQETQYF. The CDR3 coding sequence is TGTGCCAGTAGCCCTACAGGGTGGGGTGCTGCCAAGGCGCAAGAGACCCAGTACTTC.

The CDR3 loop reads CASREGTGIHEQYF. CDR3 DNA sequence: TGTGCCAGCAGAGAGGGGACAGGGATTCACGAGCAGTACTTC. The V call is TRBV12-3 or TRBV12-4, the J call TRBJ2-7; 9 bases line up with TRBD1. The CDR3 loop spans 14 amino acids. After removal of 6 bases from V and 5 bases from J, the junction contained 8 bases not matched to a gene.

The rearrangement joins TRBV10-3 to TRBJ1-1; a weak D match, TRBD1 (6 bases). Between the trimmed V and J ends, which lost 7 bases and 4 bases, there was a span of 13 bases. The germline gives CDR1 ENHRY, CDR2 SYGVKD. The CDR3 extends over 13 amino acids. CDR3 nucleotides: TGTGCCATCAACGATGGACAGCGCACTGAAGCTTTCTTT. It codes for CAINDGQRTEAFF.

This clonotype came up a few times. In DNA, the CDR3 is TGTGCCAGCTCACCACCGGGACAGGGAGCACGTGCAGAAAAACTGTTTTTT. It translates to CASSPPGQGARAEKLFF. V and J are TRBV18 and TRBJ1-4, with 9 bases that match TRBD1. Germline trimming cut 0 bases from V and 8 bases from J; bases unmatched to any gene: 10. This CDR3 is built from 17 residues. Germline assignment: CDR1 KGHSH and CDR2 LQKENI.

This clonotype was observed many times. CDR3 loop: CASSLRIRGGYYNEQFF. CDR3 bases: TGTGCCAGCAGTTTACGAATCAGGGGGGGATACTACAATGAGCAGTTCTTC. This rearrangement joins TRBV27 to TRBJ2-1; tentatively, D is TRBD1 or TRBD2 (7 bases each). CDR1 and CDR2 from the germline V gene are MNHEY and SMNVEV (reference sequence). The germline V and J ends were trimmed by 2 bases and 3 bases, with 17 bases remaining between them. The length of the CDR3 is 17 residues.

This clonotype was seen many times. The J gene is TRBJ2-1, the V gene TRBV28; tentative D call: TRBD1 (5 bases). This CDR3 comprises 14 residues. Deletions cut 6 bases from V and 5 bases from J, with 14 bases between. Looked up from germline, CDR1 is MDHEN and CDR2 is SYDVKM. Here the CDR3 reads CASRLRGPHNEQFF. CDR3 bases: TGTGCCAGCAGACTAAGGGGTCCTCACAATGAGCAGTTCTTC.

Ten or more counts support this clonotype. The chain employs TRBV7-9 and TRBJ1-2, with TRBD1 as a possible D gene (5 bases). V was shortened by 3 bases and J by 5 bases, with 16 bases between the two germline ends. This CDR3 region has 15 residues. Germline V CDR1 and CDR2: SEHNR, FQNEAQ (reference sequence). The DNA of the CDR3 is TGTGCCAGCAGCTTGTTGGGGACGGCGGATTATGGCTACACCTTC. Protein product: CASSLLGTADYGYTF.